This T cell receptor (beta chain) was obtained from a study of identifying expanded T cells in peripheral blood. The CDR3 totals 14 residues. V shed 5 bases and J 5 bases; nucleotides not matched to a gene: 4. Germline-derived CDR1 and CDR2 are MNHEY and SVGAGI. No infections or other immune events were documented during collection. Findings and caveats of the study: Over about two and four weeks, about 17 and 20 clones changed, versus 1.2 between replicates. Approximately two-week clone count variance significantly increased as total template count grew.

About this clone itself: Its antigen is not known.

The assay was immunoSEQ multiplex PCR, and TCRdb's table has in-frame clones only and misses some. The sample consists of about 84,000 clones, 86% of them appearing once. V usage is TRBV6-5 and J usage is TRBJ1-2, with 11 bases matching TRBD1. This sequence originates from a person aged 18 to 75 in good health. The sequenced sample consisted of blood. CDR3 sequence reads: CASSTGTGGYGYTF. CDR3 bases: TGTGCCAGCAGTACCGGGACAGGGGGATATGGCTACACCTTC.